The T cell receptor beta chain described here comes from a study of blood T cell repertoires in COVID-19. Study background: Sites across the United States, Italy and Spain contributed samples from acute and convalescent COVID-19. Sources were T cells, B-cell-depleted T cells, or PBMCs; the material itself was cDNA or gDNA.

The germline gives CDR1 SGHRS, CDR2 YFSETQ. This CDR3 has 17 amino acids. V shed 3 bases, J shed 2 bases, and the junction held 10 bases outside the gene matches. TCRdb's copy holds only in-frame clones and misses some; the assay was immunoSEQ multiplex PCR. The sample lists about 98,000 clones, around 90% occurring once. During active infection, Seattle patients enrolled and were then monitored through disease. The J gene is TRBJ2-3, the V gene TRBV5-1; 9 positions agree with TRBD1. The sequencing input was peripheral blood. The TCR comes from a woman between 45 and 65 years old with COVID-19, enrolled during active disease. In DNA, the CDR3 is TGCGCCAGCAGCTCGGGGGAGACAGGGGGATTCACAGATACGCAGTATTTT. Translation gives CASSSGETGGFTDTQYF.